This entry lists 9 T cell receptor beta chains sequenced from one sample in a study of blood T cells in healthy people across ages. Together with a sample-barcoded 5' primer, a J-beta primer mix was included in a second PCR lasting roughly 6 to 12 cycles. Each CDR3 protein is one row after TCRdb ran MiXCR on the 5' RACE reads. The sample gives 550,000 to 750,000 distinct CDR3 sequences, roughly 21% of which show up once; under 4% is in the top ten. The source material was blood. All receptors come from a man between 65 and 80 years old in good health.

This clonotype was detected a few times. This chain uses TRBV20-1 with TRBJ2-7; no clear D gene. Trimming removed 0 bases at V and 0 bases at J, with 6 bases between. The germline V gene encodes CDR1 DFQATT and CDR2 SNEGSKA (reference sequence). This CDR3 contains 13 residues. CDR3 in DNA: TGCAGTGCTAGAGACTATCGCTCCTACGAGCAGTACTTC. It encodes CSARDYRSYEQYF.

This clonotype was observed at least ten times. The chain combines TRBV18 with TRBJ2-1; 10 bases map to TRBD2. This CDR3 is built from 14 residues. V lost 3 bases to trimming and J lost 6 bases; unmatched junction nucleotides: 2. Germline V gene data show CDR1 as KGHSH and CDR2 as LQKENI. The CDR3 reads CASSPGLATNEQFF. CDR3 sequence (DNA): TGTGCCAGCTCACCGGGACTAGCGACCAATGAGCAGTTCTTC.

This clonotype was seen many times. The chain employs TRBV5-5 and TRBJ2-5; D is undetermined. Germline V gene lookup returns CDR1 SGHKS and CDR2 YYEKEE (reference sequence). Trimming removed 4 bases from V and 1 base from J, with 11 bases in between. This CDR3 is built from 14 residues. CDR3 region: CASSRATVQETQYF. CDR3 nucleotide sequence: TGTGCCAGCAGCAGGGCCACCGTCCAAGAGACCCAGTACTTC.

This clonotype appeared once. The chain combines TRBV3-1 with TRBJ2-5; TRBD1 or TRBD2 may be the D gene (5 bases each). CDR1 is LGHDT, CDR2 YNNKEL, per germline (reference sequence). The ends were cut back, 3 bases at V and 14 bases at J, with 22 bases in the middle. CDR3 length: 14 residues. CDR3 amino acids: CASSHWDRVGEHYF. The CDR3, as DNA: TGTGCCAGCAGCCATTGGGACCGGGTGGGAGAGCATTACTTC.

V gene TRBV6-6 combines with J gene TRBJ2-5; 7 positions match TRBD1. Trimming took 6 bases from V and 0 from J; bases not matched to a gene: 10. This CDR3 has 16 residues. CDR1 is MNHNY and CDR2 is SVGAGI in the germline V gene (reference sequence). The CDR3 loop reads CASSRLGQLYQETQYF. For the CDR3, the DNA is TGTGCCAGCAGCCGCCTGGGACAGCTGTACCAAGAGACCCAGTACTTC.

The CDR3 here is CASSSLSKAGSTDTQYF. Written as DNA, the CDR3 is TGCGCCAGCAGCTCCCTCTCGAAAGCGGGGAGCACAGATACGCAGTATTTT. The J gene is TRBJ2-3, the V gene TRBV5-1; 7 nucleotides agree with TRBD2. V trimming: 3 bases; J trimming: 0 bases; junction bases outside the gene matches: 10. The germline gives CDR1 SGHRS, CDR2 YFSETQ. The CDR3 contains 17 residues.

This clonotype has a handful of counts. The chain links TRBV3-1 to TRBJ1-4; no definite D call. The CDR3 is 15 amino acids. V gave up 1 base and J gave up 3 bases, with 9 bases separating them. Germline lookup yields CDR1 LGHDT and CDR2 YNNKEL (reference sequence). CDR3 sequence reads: CASSQGAVPNEKLFF. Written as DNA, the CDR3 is TGTGCCAGCAGCCAAGGGGCAGTACCTAATGAAAAACTGTTTTTT. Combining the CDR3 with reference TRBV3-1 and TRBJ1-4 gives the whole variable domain DTAVSQTPKYLVTQMGNDKSIKCEQNLGHDTMYWYKQDSKKFLKIMFSYNNKELIINETVPNRFSPKSPDKAHLNLHINSLELGDSAVYFCASSQGAVPNEKLFFGSGTQLSVL.

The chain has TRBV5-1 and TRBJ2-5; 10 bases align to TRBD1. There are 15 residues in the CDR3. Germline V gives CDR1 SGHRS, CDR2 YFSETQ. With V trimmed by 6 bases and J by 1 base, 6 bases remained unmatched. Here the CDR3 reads CASKIWDRGQETQYF. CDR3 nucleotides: TGCGCCAGCAAAATATGGGACAGGGGCCAAGAGACCCAGTACTTC.

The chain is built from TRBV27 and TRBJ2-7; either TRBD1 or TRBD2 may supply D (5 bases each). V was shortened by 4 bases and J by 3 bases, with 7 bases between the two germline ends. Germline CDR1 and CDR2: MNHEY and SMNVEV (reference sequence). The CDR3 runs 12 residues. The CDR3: CASSWDGYEQYF. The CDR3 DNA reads TGTGCCAGCAGTTGGGACGGCTACGAGCAGTACTTC.